This is a list of T cell receptor beta chains from one sample in a study of blood T cells in healthy people across ages. Each CDR3 protein gets one entry after TCRdb re-called the 5' RACE reads with MiXCR. The sample consists of around 1,500,000 distinct CDR3 sequences, about 30% of them appearing once. Sequenced input: blood. The receptors here all came from a woman aged 30 to 39 in good health. The CDR3 runs from the conserved cysteine through the conserved F or W. The D gene is left open where the match is weak. A clone size is listed for some rows: how often the clone was seen (once, few, many), or a class if it is expanded.

clone_size,v_call,d_call,j_call,cdr3_aa,cdr3_nt
-,TRBV12-3/TRBV12-4,-,TRBJ2-5,CASSLFTGRETQYF,TGTGCCAGCAGTTTATTTACAGGGAGGGAGACCCAGTACTTC
-,TRBV27,-,TRBJ2-6,CASSLIPLSGANVLTF,TGTGCCAGCAGCCTTATACCCCTCTCGGGGGCCAACGTCCTGACTTTC
-,TRBV5-1,-,TRBJ1-1,CASAEEGYTEAFF,TGCGCCAGCGCCGAAGAGGGGTACACTGAAGCTTTCTTT
few,TRBV13,-,TRBJ1-2,CASSWGPSGYTF,TGTGCCAGCAGTTGGGGGCCTAGTGGCTACACCTTC
-,TRBV27,TRBD2,TRBJ2-1,CAGSLLTSGRNNEQFF,TGTGCCGGTAGTTTACTAACTAGCGGGAGGAACAATGAGCAGTTCTTC
few,TRBV9,-,TRBJ2-2,CASSASGAGVNTGELFF,TGTGCCAGCAGCGCTTCGGGGGCGGGGGTAAACACCGGGGAGCTGTTTTTT
-,TRBV7-2,-,TRBJ2-7,CASSSARRGLYKQYF,TGTGCCAGCAGCTCAGCGCGCCGGGGGTTATACAAGCAGTACTTC
many,TRBV4-1,TRBD1,TRBJ2-5,CASSQDGGQGLETQYF,TGCGCCAGCAGCCAAGATGGGGGACAGGGCTTAGAGACCCAGTACTTC
-,TRBV20-1,TRBD2,TRBJ2-3,CSAHGTNGKGTDTQYF,TGCAGCGCCCACGGGACTAACGGGAAAGGCACAGATACGCAGTATTTT
-,TRBV10-3,TRBD1,TRBJ2-5,CAISESNAGQGFRYQETQYF,TGTGCCATCAGTGAGTCGAATGCGGGACAGGGTTTTCGGTACCAAGAGACCCAGTACTTC
-,TRBV4-3,-,TRBJ2-1,CASGQDSTEDYEQFF,TGCGCCAGCGGCCAAGATTCGACAGAAGACTACGAGCAGTTCTTC
many,TRBV12-3/TRBV12-4,-,TRBJ1-2,CASSYSGDYGYTF,TGTGCCAGCAGTTATTCAGGGGATTATGGCTACACCTTC
-,TRBV29-1,-,TRBJ2-3,CSGERATDTQYF,TGCAGCGGTGAACGGGCCACAGATACGCAGTATTTT
-,TRBV20-1,TRBD2,TRBJ2-5,CSASRTSGIRAQYF,TGCAGTGCTAGCCGGACTAGCGGTATCAGGGCCCAGTACTTC
many,TRBV21-1,-,TRBJ2-7,CASRRQGSYEQYF,TGTGCCAGCAGGCGACAGGGCTCCTACGAGCAGTACTTC
few,TRBV20-1,TRBD2,TRBJ2-4,CSAKWTSKNIQYF,TGCAGTGCGAAGTGGACTAGCAAAAACATTCAGTACTTC
few,TRBV29-1,-,TRBJ2-3,CSLSKSQGTQYF,TGCAGCCTCTCCAAGAGCCAGGGGACGCAGTATTTT
-,TRBV7-2,-,TRBJ2-1,CASSSMSSVRVEQFF,TGTGCCAGCAGCTCGATGTCTAGCGTTCGTGTCGAGCAGTTCTTC
few,TRBV25-1,-,TRBJ1-2,CASSEAGHYGYTF,TGTGCCAGCAGTGAGGCAGGGCACTATGGCTACACCTTC
once,TRBV3-1,-,TRBJ1-1,CASSPRTVTEAFF,TGTGCCAGCAGCCCCAGGACGGTCACTGAAGCTTTCTTT
-,TRBV7-2,-,TRBJ1-2,CASSPRGASWSTF,TGTGCCAGCAGCCCGAGGGGGGCATCGTGGAGCACCTTC
-,TRBV5-1,-,TRBJ1-6,CASSLQGRGNSPLHF,TGCGCCAGCAGCTTACAGGGAAGGGGGAATTCACCCCTCCACTTT
many,TRBV6-5,TRBD2,TRBJ2-7,CASSYGAGSSYEQYF,TGTGCCAGCAGTTACGGAGCGGGAAGCTCCTACGAGCAGTACTTC
-,TRBV20-1,-,TRBJ2-3,CSARSVGADTQYF,TGCAGTGCGCGGTCGGTAGGGGCAGATACGCAGTATTTT
-,TRBV15,-,TRBJ2-7,CATSRDLIFRAGYEQYF,TGTGCCACCAGCAGAGATCTCATTTTTAGGGCAGGCTACGAGCAGTACTTC
-,TRBV5-4,TRBD1,TRBJ2-1,CASSRTGTGVGNEQFF,TGTGCCAGCAGCCGAACCGGGACAGGGGTCGGGAATGAGCAGTTCTTC
-,TRBV6-5,TRBD1,TRBJ2-1,CASSPDRSPNEQFF,TGTGCCAGCTCACCGGACAGGTCCCCCAATGAGCAGTTCTTC
-,TRBV12-3/TRBV12-4,TRBD1,TRBJ1-4,CASRRTGGSSEKLFF,TGTGCCAGCAGGCGAACAGGGGGCAGCAGTGAGAAACTGTTTTTT
-,TRBV30,TRBD1,TRBJ2-1,CAWRGSGTVNEQFF,TGTGCCTGGAGGGGATCTGGGACAGTCAATGAGCAGTTCTTC
many,TRBV9,-,TRBJ1-6,CAILRGGRSYNSPLHF,TGTGCCATCCTAAGGGGTGGTAGGTCCTATAATTCACCCCTCCACTTT
many,TRBV7-6,TRBD1,TRBJ2-1,CASSPGQLDNEQFF,TGTGCCAGCAGCCCGGGACAGCTAGACAATGAGCAGTTCTTC
few,TRBV2,TRBD1,TRBJ2-1,CASSDIPRGTVYNEQFF,TGTGCCAGCAGTGACATACCTAGGGGGACAGTGTACAATGAGCAGTTCTTC
few,TRBV20-1,TRBD1,TRBJ2-7,CSARVQGQIYEQYF,TGCAGTGCTAGAGTACAGGGACAGATATACGAGCAGTACTTC
-,TRBV6-5,TRBD1,TRBJ1-1,CASSSADRSYTEAFF,TGTGCCAGCAGTTCCGCGGACAGGAGTTACACTGAAGCTTTCTTT
few,TRBV5-1,-,TRBJ1-2,CASTSLGGGYGYTF,TGCGCCAGCACCTCTCTGGGAGGTGGCTATGGCTACACCTTC
-,TRBV7-2,-,TRBJ1-2,CASSLSNQPNYGYTF,TGTGCCAGCAGCTTATCAAATCAGCCTAACTATGGCTACACCTTC
few,TRBV20-1,-,TRBJ1-3,CSARASINTIYF,TGCAGTGCTAGAGCATCCATAAACACCATATATTTT
-,TRBV6-2/TRBV6-3,TRBD2,TRBJ2-4,CASTPRVRGRSKNIQYF,TGTGCCAGCACCCCCAGGGTGCGCGGGAGAAGCAAAAACATTCAGTACTTC
-,TRBV20-1,TRBD2,TRBJ2-3,CSAKREGSGGAGDTQYF,TGCAGTGCCAAAAGAGAAGGTAGCGGGGGGGCAGGAGATACGCAGTATTTT
-,TRBV7-2,-,TRBJ1-1,CASSLEKGPTEAFF,TGTGCCAGCAGCTTAGAGAAAGGGCCCACTGAAGCTTTCTTT
-,TRBV19,-,TRBJ2-4,CASSRFRDGGNIQYF,TGTGCCAGTAGCCGGTTTCGGGACGGGGGAAACATTCAGTACTTC
few,TRBV5-1,-,TRBJ2-2,CASGQNTGELFF,TGCGCCAGCGGACAGAACACCGGGGAGCTGTTTTTT
few,TRBV21-1,-,TRBJ2-1,CASSNRWKSSSYNEQFF,TGTGCCAGCAGCAACCGTTGGAAGTCCAGCTCCTACAATGAGCAGTTCTTC
-,TRBV7-2,-,TRBJ2-4,CASSLERGGAKNIQYF,TGTGCCAGCAGCTTAGAAAGGGGGGGAGCCAAAAACATTCAGTACTTC
-,TRBV5-1,-,TRBJ2-3,CASSLYGGATDTQYF,TGCGCCAGCAGCTTGTACGGCGGAGCCACAGATACGCAGTATTTT
-,TRBV28,-,TRBJ2-3,CASTHQGTADTQYF,TGTGCCAGCACCCACCAGGGTACGGCAGATACGCAGTATTTT
-,TRBV5-5,-,TRBJ2-5,CASSLAVPATGSQYF,TGTGCCAGCAGCTTGGCCGTCCCCGCGACGGGTTCCCAGTACTTC
-,TRBV7-2,-,TRBJ2-1,CASSFEAGNEQFF,TGTGCCAGCAGCTTTGAGGCGGGCAATGAGCAGTTCTTC